This TCR beta chain stems from a study of early T cells in non-severe SARS-CoV-2 infection. The ends lost 5 bases at V and 0 bases at J; junction bases unmatched: 2. CDR1 and CDR2 (germline): GTSNPN, SVGIG (reference sequence). The CDR3 length is 13 residues. TCRdb itself ran the 5' RACE reads through MiXCR, one entry per CDR3 protein. The sample has more than 60,000 distinct CDR3 sequences, roughly 13% seen once; the top ten hold around 6%. This clonotype has only a few counts. Source material: whole blood. This receptor was identified in an adult who was a healthcare worker with PCR-confirmed SARS-CoV-2 infection or an uninfected control (not recorded which). The genes are TRBV30 and TRBJ2-3; 7 positions match TRBD1. The CDR3 region is CAWEGQSTDTQYF. In DNA form, the CDR3 reads TGTGCCTGGGAGGGACAGAGCACAGATACGCAGTATTTT.